This record covers a single TCR beta chain. Its target is unknown. The data derive from a study of T cell responses to AZD1222 COVID-19 vaccine. Study outcomes and limitations: Repertoires were obtained solely post-peak T cell response. Spike-specific TCR breadth and depth rose after two AZD1222 doses. Across the whole spike, CD4 TCRs peaked at regions 160-218 and 743-854. Unmutated regions of variants are reportedly targeted by nearly half of spike-specific TCRs.

Sequenced by immunoSEQ multiplex PCR; TCRdb stores in-frame clones only, minus some. The sample yields 150,000 or so clones, approximately 89% seen once. The CDR3 is 12 amino acids. Trimming pared 2 bases from V and 2 bases from J, leaving 4 bases between. Germline CDR1 reads MDHEN; CDR2 reads SYDVKM. Sequences were derived from peripheral blood, sampled on day 0 of AZD1222 vaccination. The V and J genes are TRBV28 and TRBJ2-7; D remains unclear. The clonotype was recovered from an adult in good health. The CDR3 region is CASSLAPYEQYF. The CDR3 coding sequence is TGTGCCAGCAGTTTAGCCCCCTACGAGCAGTACTTC.